This T cell receptor (beta chain) was sequenced during a study of control samples from healthy donors and cancer patients. CDR3 length equals 15 residues. V dropped 2 bases and J dropped 3; count of bases not matched to a gene: 4. Germline V gives CDR1 MNHNY, CDR2 SVGAGI (reference sequence). The repertoire was sequenced with immunoSEQ multiplex PCR; TCRdb's copy has only in-frame clones and lacks some. Of some 94,000 clones in the sample, less than 90% are singletons; the top ten hold about 8.6%. Sequencing was done on a sample of PBMCs. The TCR sequence derives from a woman aged 45-65 years with colorectal cancer. The rearrangement joins TRBV6-6 to TRBJ2-1; 7 nucleotides agree with TRBD1. This CDR3 is CASSYPRDSYNEQFF. CDR3 bases: TGTGCCAGCAGTTACCCCCGGGACAGCTACAATGAGCAGTTCTTC.